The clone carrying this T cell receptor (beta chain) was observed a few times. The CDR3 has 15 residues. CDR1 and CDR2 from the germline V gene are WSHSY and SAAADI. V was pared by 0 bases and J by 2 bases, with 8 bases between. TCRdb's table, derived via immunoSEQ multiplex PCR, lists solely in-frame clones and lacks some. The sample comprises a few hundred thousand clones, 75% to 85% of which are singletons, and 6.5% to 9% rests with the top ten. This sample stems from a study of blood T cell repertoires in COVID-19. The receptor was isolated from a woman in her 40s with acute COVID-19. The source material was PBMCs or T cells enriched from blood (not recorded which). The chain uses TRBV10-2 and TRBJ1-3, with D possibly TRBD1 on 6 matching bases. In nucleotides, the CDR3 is TGCGCCAGCAGTGAGTCATCAGGGGCTGGAAACACCATATATTTT. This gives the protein CASSESSGAGNTIYF.